The rows below give T cell receptor beta chains drawn from one sample of a study of vaccination and CD4 T cells after COVID-19. TCRdb re-called the PCR reads with MiXCR, one entry per CDR3 protein. Altogether fewer than 15,000 distinct CDR3 sequences are present, roughly 44% being singletons, with the ten largest covering 20% to 25%. For these TCRs, the target antigens are not known. The specimen was cultured CD4+ T cells from blood, collected after SARS-CoV-2 vaccination. The receptors stem from a human donor with COVID-19. Each CDR3 is given with its conserved first and last residue.

>TRBJ2-5|TRBV20-1
CSARDPLGDRETQYF
>TRBJ2-3|TRBV15
CATSRADRGTTDTQYF
>TRBJ2-2|TRBV7-6
CASSYRISGELFF
>TRBJ1-1|TRBV6-2/TRBV6-3
CASRTDRLLNTEAFF
>TRBJ2-5|TRBV7-8
CASNQGLLETQYF
>TRBJ2-5|TRBV7-2
CASSLDGREETQYF
>TRBJ2-1|TRBV20-1
CSAYVRTNYNEQFF
>TRBJ1-4|TRBV20-1
CSPGGSKLNNEKLFF
>TRBJ1-5|TRBV20-1
CSASTGQGGSNQPQHF
>TRBJ2-3|TRBV30
CAWSSGQGGLDTQYF
>TRBJ2-7|TRBV28
CASSYPRAPYEQYF
>TRBJ2-5|TRBV6-1
CASSEWNSGGRETQYF
>TRBJ2-5|TRBV20-1
CSAARDFQETQYF
>TRBJ2-5|TRBV6-1
CASSGGTFQETQYF
>TRBJ1-2|TRBV18
CASSPPASSYGYTF
>TRBJ2-3|TRBV20-1
CSAPSSASTDTQYF
>TRBJ1-3|TRBV12-3/TRBV12-4
CASSFGQTGDTIYF
>TRBJ1-2|TRBV20-1
CSASEGNYGYTF
>TRBJ2-2|TRBV11-3
CASSRGLAGVGELFF
>TRBJ2-5|TRBV7-2
CASCEAPSVYQETQYF
>TRBJ2-5|TRBV20-1
CSASGGTGETQYF
>TRBJ1-5|TRBV7-8
CASSTGRGEPQHF
>TRBJ2-5|TRBV19
CASSTRGLLGETQYF
>TRBJ2-5|TRBV11-3
CASSLGPEETQYF
>TRBJ2-3|TRBV2
CASSGGRGGLSTDTQYF
>TRBJ1-1|TRBV5-1
CASSAGQGGTEAFF
>TRBJ2-7|TRBV6-1
CASTLVLGPYEQYF
>TRBJ2-7|TRBV4-3
CASSHSRSSYEQYF
>TRBJ1-6|TRBV12-3/TRBV12-4
CATATGNSPLHF
>TRBJ2-2|TRBV6-5
CASGYGGQGSGGELFF
>TRBJ2-7|TRBV30
CAWRGRDRGYEQYF
>TRBJ2-5|TRBV11-3
CASSSLSSGGVGETQYF
>TRBJ2-5|TRBV18
CASSPRTGTPGETQYF
>TRBJ2-5|TRBV5-8
CASSLAVAGGLQETQYF